This T cell receptor beta chain was recovered during a study of patients and donors after allogeneic stem cell transplantation (TCRdb year 2020). Libraries were prepared through RT-PCR. Instrument on record: NextSeq 550. TCRdb ran its own pipeline on the public reads, namely fastp trimming at Q25 and MiXCR clone calling, and kept in-frame beta chains. Each CDR3 protein appears once, grouped with its most common genes and DNA. The sample table shows roughly 960,000 distinct CDR3 sequences, and around 17% are seen once. The ten largest clones represent 5% to 7.5% of the sample. In the case of this clonotype: Its target antigen remains unknown. Base qualities are not provided; no much larger clone lies one nucleotide away.

The CDR3 numbers 15 residues from cysteine through phenylalanine. The only DNA kept is the CDR3, 45 bases in frame from the first base. V is clipped by 2 bases and J by 2 bases, and the sequence between their germline boundaries is 12 bases long. This receptor was identified in a human donor who was either an allogeneic HSCT recipient or a stem cell or donor lymphocyte infusion donor (not recorded which). It is not recorded whose cells these are; they may come from a transplant donor. This chain is built from TRBV12-3 or TRBV12-4 and TRBJ2-5; the D gene cannot be named for sure. Sample: blood, either unsorted or a sorted T cell fraction (not recorded which). The CDR3 sequence is CASSLLVGYQETQYF. The nucleotide sequence is TGTGCCAGCAGTTTATTAGTAGGGTATCAAGAGACCCAGTACTTC.